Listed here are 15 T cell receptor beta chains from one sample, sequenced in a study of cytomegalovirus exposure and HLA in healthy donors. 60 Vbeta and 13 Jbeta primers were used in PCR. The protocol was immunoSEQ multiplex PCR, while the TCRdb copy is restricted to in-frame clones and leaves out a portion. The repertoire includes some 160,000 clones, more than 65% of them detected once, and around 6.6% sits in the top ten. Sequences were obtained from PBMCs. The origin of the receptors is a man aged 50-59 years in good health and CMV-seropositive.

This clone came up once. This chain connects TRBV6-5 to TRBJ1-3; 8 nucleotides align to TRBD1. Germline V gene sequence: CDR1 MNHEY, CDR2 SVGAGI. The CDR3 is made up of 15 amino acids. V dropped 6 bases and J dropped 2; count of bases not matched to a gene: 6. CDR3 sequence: CASRDTGGPGNTIYF. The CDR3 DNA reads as TGTGCCAGCAGGGATACAGGGGGGCCTGGAAACACCATATATTTT.

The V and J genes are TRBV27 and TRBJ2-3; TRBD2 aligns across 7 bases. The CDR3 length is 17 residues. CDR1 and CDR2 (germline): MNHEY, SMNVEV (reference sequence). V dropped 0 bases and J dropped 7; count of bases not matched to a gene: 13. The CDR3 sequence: CASSLSFGGEGRNTQYF. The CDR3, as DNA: TGTGCCAGCAGTTTATCATTTGGGGGGGAGGGCCGGAATACGCAGTATTTT.

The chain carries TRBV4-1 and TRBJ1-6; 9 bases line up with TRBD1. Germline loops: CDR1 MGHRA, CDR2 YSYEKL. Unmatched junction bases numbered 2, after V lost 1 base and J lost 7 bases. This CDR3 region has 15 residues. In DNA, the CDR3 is TGCGCCAGCAGCCAAGGGGACAGGGAAAATTCACCCCTCCACTTT. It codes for CASSQGDRENSPLHF.

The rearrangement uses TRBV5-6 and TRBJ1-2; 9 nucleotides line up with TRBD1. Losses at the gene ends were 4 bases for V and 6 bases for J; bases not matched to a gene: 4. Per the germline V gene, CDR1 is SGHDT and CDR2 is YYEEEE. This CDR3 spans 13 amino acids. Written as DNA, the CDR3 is TGTGCCAGCAGCAGCAGGACAGGGGATGGCTACACCTTC. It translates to CASSSRTGDGYTF. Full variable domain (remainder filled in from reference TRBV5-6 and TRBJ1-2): DAGVTQSPTHLIKTRGQQVTLRCSPKSGHDTVSWYQQALGQGPQFIFQYYEEEERQRGNFPDRFSGHQFPNYSSELNVNALLLGDSALYLCASSSRTGDGYTFGSGTRLTVV.

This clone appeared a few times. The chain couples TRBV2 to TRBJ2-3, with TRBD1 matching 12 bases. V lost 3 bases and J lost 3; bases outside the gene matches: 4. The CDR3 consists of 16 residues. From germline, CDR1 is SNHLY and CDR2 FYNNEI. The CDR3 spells CASSDLGQGATDTQYF. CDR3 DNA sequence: TGTGCCAGCAGTGACTTGGGACAGGGGGCTACAGATACGCAGTATTTT.

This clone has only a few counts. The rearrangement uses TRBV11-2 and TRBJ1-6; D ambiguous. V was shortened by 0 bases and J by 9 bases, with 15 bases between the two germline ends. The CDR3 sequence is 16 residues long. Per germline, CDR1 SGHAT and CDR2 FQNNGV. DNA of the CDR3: TGTGCCAGCAGCTTAGACAGGTTCGGCAAGGTTTCACCCCTCCACTTT. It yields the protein CASSLDRFGKVSPLHF.

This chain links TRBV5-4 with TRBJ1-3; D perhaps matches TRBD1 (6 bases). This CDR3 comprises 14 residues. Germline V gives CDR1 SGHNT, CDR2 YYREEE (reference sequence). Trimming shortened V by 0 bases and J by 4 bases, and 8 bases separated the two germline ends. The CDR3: CASSLGGLGNTIYF. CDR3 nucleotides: TGTGCCAGCAGCTTGGGGGGGCTCGGAAACACCATATATTTT.

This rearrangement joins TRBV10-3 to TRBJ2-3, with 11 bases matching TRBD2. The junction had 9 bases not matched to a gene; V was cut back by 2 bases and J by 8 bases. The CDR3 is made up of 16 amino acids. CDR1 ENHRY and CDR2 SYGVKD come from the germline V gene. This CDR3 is CAISEIAGGLQGTQYF. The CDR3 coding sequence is TGTGCCATCAGTGAGATAGCGGGAGGGCTGCAGGGTACGCAGTATTTT.

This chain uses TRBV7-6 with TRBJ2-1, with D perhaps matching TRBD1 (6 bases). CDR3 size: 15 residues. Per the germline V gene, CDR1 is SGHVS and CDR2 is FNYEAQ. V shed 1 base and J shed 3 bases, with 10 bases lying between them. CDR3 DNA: TGTGCCAGCAGCTTAGGTCTAGGGGGCTACAATGAGCAGTTCTTC. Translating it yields CASSLGLGGYNEQFF.

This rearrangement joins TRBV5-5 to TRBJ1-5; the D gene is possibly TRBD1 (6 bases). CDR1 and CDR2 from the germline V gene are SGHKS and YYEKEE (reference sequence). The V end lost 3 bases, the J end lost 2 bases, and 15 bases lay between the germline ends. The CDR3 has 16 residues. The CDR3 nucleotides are TGTGCCAGCAGCTCCGGACAGTCCATGCGCAATCAGCCCCAGCATTTT. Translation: CASSSGQSMRNQPQHF. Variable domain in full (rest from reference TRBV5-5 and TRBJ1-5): DAGVTQSPTHLIKTRGQQVTLRCSPISGHKSVSWYQQVLGQGPQFIFQYYEKEERGRGNFPDRFSARQFPNYSSELNVNALLLGDSALYLCASSSGQSMRNQPQHFGDGTRLSIL.

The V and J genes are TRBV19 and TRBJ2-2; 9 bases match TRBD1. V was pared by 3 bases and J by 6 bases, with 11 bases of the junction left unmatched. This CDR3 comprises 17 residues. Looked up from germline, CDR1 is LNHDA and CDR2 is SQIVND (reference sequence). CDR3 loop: CASSILMDRGGPGELFF. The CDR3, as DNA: TGTGCCAGTAGTATTCTCATGGACAGGGGAGGACCCGGGGAGCTGTTTTTT.

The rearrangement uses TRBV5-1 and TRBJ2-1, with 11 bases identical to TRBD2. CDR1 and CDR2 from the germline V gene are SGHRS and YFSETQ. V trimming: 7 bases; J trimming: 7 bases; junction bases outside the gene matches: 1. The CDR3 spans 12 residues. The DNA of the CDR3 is TGCGCCAGCCGGACTAGCGGGAATGAGCAGTTCTTC. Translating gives CASRTSGNEQFF.

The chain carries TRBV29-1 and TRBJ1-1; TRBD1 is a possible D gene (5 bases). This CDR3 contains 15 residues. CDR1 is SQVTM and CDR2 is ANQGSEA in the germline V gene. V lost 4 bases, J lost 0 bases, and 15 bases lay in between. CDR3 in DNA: TGCAGCGTTGGGGGCGGAAAGAGCATGAACACTGAAGCTTTCTTT. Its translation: CSVGGGKSMNTEAFF.

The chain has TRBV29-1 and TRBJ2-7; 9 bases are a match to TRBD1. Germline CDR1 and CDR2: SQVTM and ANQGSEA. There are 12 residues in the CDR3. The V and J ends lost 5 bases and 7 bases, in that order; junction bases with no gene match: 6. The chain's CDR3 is CSVREGQGEQYV. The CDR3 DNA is TGCAGCGTTAGGGAGGGACAGGGAGAGCAGTACGTC.

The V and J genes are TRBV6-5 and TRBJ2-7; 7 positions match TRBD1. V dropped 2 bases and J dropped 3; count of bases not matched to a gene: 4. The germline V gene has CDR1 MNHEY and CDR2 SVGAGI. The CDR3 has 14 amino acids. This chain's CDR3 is CASSYTGTDYEQYF. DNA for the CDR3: TGTGCCAGCAGTTACACAGGGACAGACTACGAGCAGTACTTC.